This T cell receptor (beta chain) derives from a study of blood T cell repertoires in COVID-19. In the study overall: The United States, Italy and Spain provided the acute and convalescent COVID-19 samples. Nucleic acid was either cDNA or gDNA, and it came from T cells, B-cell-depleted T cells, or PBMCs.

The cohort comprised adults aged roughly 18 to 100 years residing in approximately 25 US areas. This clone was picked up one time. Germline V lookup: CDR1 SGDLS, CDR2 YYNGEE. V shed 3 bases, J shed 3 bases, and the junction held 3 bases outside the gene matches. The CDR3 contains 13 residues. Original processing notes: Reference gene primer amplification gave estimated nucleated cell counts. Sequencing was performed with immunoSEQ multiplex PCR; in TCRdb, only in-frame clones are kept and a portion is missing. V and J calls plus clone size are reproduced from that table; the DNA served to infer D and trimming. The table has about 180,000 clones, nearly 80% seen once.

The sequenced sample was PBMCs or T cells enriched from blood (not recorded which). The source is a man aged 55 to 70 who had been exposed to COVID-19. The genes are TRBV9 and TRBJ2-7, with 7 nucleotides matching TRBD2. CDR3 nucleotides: TGTGCCAGCAGCGGGGAGGGCCACTACGAGCAGTACTTC. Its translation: CASSGEGHYEQYF.